Listed here are 25 T cell receptor beta chains from one sample, sequenced in a study of T cells in women clearing cervical HPV infection. The protocol was immunoSEQ multiplex PCR, while the TCRdb copy is restricted to in-frame clones and leaves out a portion. This table holds roughly 30,000 clones. Sequencing was done on a sample of blood buffy coat. The receptors were gathered from a woman between 18 and 70 years old with a cervical HPV16 infection that either progressed to CIN3+ or cleared (not recorded which).

Comment on this clone: Read coverage stops 3 residues before the CDR3 terminus; the germline J gene supplies the remainder. V usage is TRBV12-5 and J usage is TRBJ2-2; D gene ambiguous. CDR1 is LGHNT, CDR2 FRNRAP, per germline. CDR3 size: 12 residues. Trimming removed 10 bases at V and 8 bases at J, with 14 bases between. The CDR3 spells CATFSPPGELFF. CDR3 bases read: TGTGCTACCTTCTCCCCCCCGGGGGAG.

Comment on this clone: The DNA ends 3 residues before the CDR3 does, and the rest of the CDR3 is filled in from the germline J gene. The chain employs TRBV19 and TRBJ1-1; TRBD1 might be the D (5 bases). The CDR3 covers 17 residues. CDR1 is LNHDA and CDR2 is SQIVND in the germline V gene (reference sequence). V was cut by 3 bases and J by 4 bases, with 21 bases left in between. The DNA read from the CDR3 is TGTGCCAGTAGTATGGGGCGGGGGATCAGTCTCGGCACTGAA. It translates to CASSMGRGISLGTE. The complete CDR3 sequence is CASSMGRGISLGTEAFF.

With regard to this clone: Read sequence stops 3 residues before the CDR3 end, and the germline J gene provides the missing end. The chain couples TRBV18 to TRBJ2-3, with D perhaps matching TRBD1 (6 bases). This CDR3 has 15 residues. Germline V CDR1 and CDR2: KGHSH, LQKENI. The CDR3 sequence: CASSHREGRRETQYF. CDR3 DNA (partial): TGTGCCAGCTCACACAGGGAAGGCCGGCGTGAGACG.

The CDR3 loop reads CASSSRDSEKLFF. The DNA read from the CDR3 is TGTGCCAGCAGCTCCCGGGACAGTGAAAAG. The chain recombines TRBV5-4 with TRBJ2-2; 7 bases line up with TRBD1. Read coverage stops 3 residues before the CDR3 terminus; the germline J gene supplies the remainder. There are 13 residues in the CDR3. In germline, CDR1 is SGHNT, CDR2 YYREEE (reference sequence).

As concerns this clone: The CDR3 end lies 3 residues beyond the end of the read and is filled in from the germline J gene. The V and J genes are TRBV7-9 and TRBJ1-2, with a tentative D call TRBD1 (6 bases). Germline loops: CDR1 SEHNR, CDR2 FQNEAQ (reference sequence). V dropped 5 bases and J dropped 0 bases, with 10 bases sitting between them. CDR3 length equals 14 residues. The CDR3 loop is CASSVGQPNYGYTF. The CDR3 bases that were read are TGTGCCAGCAGCGTGGGACAACCTAACTATGGC.

Concerning this clone: Read data end 3 residues before the CDR3 end; the end is taken from the germline J gene. The chain employs TRBV10-3 and TRBJ2-7; 8 bases line up with TRBD1. In germline, CDR1 is ENHRY, CDR2 SYGVKD. This CDR3 region has 14 residues. V dropped 6 bases and J dropped 6; count of bases not matched to a gene: 10. CDR3 DNA, as far as it was read: TGTGCCATCAGAACCACGGACAGGGTGAGCGAG. Amino acid sequence: CAIRTTDRVSE. The whole CDR3 is CAIRTTDRVSEQYF.

About this clone itself: Read coverage stops 3 residues before the CDR3 terminus; the germline J gene supplies the remainder. This chain connects TRBV18 to TRBJ1-2, with unresolved D. Looked up from germline, CDR1 is KGHSH and CDR2 is LQKENI. The CDR3 is 14 amino acids. The V and J ends lost 3 bases and 3 bases respectively, with 11 bases between them. The sequenced part of the CDR3 DNA is TGTGCCAGCTCACCGAGTCGCACGGACTATGGC. This gives the protein CASSPSRTDYG. The CDR3 reads in full as CASSPSRTDYGYTF.

Regarding this clone: The read falls 3 residues short of the CDR3 end, and the missing part is taken from the germline J gene. J is TRBJ2-7 and V is TRBV14; TRBD1 might be the D (7 bases). There are 17 residues in the CDR3. CDR1 is SGHDN and CDR2 is FVKESK in the germline V gene. Trimming removed 6 bases from V and 5 bases from J, with 26 bases in between. CDR3: CASSFLPRGTERHEQYF. CDR3 DNA, as far as it was read: TGTGCCAGCAGTTTTCTACCCCGCGGGACAGAACGCCACGAG.

Worth noting for this clone: From the germline J gene comes the end of the CDR3, since the read stops 3 residues before it. This chain joins TRBV29-1 and TRBJ2-2; the match to TRBD2 covers 7 bases. The CDR3 has 15 amino acids. Unmatched junction bases numbered 9, after V lost 6 bases and J lost 2 bases. The V gene's germline CDR1 is SQVTM and CDR2 ANQGSEA. The sequenced part of the CDR3 DNA is TGCAGCGTCGGGCCCGGGGGGTTAAACACCGGGGAG. It is translated as CSVGPGGLNTGE. The whole CDR3 region reads CSVGPGGLNTGELFF.

The CDR3 region is CASSPWGQGHSYEQYF. The CDR3 DNA, read in part, is TGTGCCAGTAGTCCCTGGGGACAGGGGCACTCCTACGAG. The V and J genes are TRBV19 and TRBJ2-7; 10 nucleotides line up with TRBD1. The missing CDR3 end, 3 residues past where the read stops, is filled in from the germline J gene. V shed 5 bases and J 0 bases; nucleotides not matched to a gene: 7. The germline gives CDR1 LNHDA, CDR2 SQIVND (reference sequence). The CDR3 has 16 amino acids.

A remark on this clone: The missing CDR3 end, 3 residues past where the read stops, is filled in from the germline J gene. This chain uses TRBV6-4 with TRBJ1-1; TRBD1 might be the D (5 bases). The length of the CDR3 is 13 residues. Trimming took off 5 bases at V and 1 base at J, with 8 bases between the two ends. Germline V gene sequence: CDR1 MRHNA, CDR2 SNTAGT. The CDR3 loop reads CASSLQENTEAFF. Incomplete CDR3 DNA: TGTGCCAGCAGTCTACAGGAGAACACTGAA.

On this clone: The CDR3 extends 3 residues past the end of the read, so its final part is completed from the germline J gene. The chain employs TRBV18 and TRBJ2-4; a weak D match, TRBD1 (6 bases). Germline V CDR1 and CDR2: KGHSH, LQKENI. This CDR3 contains 13 residues. The sequenced part of the CDR3 DNA is TGTGCCAGCTCACCAGGACAGATTTATGGT. Its translation is CASSPGQIYG. The complete CDR3 sequence is CASSPGQIYGQYF. The whole variable domain, filled in from reference TRBV18 and TRBJ2-4, reads NAGVMQNPRHLVRRRGQEARLRCSPMKGHSHVYWYRQLPEEGLKFMVYLQKENIIDESGMPKERFSAEFPKEGPSILRIQQVVRGDSAAYFCASSPGQIYGQYFGAGTRLSVL.

On this clone: The CDR3 end is not reached by the read, which stops 3 residues before it; the germline J gene fills it in. The chain carries TRBV7-8 and TRBJ2-3; 9 bases line up with TRBD2. Unmatched junction bases numbered 9, after V lost 2 bases and J lost 3 bases. Germline V gene lookup returns CDR1 SGHVS and CDR2 FQNEAQ. The CDR3 runs 17 residues. The part of the CDR3 DNA that was read is TGTGCCAGCAGCTTATTTGGTAGCGGGAGAGTAACAGATACG. This encodes CASSLFGSGRVTDT. From start to end, the CDR3 is CASSLFGSGRVTDTQYF.

As regards this clone: Read sequence stops 3 residues before the CDR3 end, and the germline J gene provides the missing end. The rearrangement links TRBV20-1 to TRBJ1-1; 8 bases align to TRBD1. V trimming: 5 bases; J trimming: 5 bases; junction bases outside the gene matches: 10. The length of the CDR3 is 14 residues. The germline V gene encodes CDR1 DFQATT and CDR2 SNEGSKA (reference sequence). This CDR3 is CSARITQGATEAFF. CDR3 DNA, as far as it was read: TGCAGTGCTCGGATAACTCAGGGGGCAACTGAA.

Here the CDR3 reads CSVRTVTNYGYTF. Partial CDR3 DNA: TGCAGCGTGAGGACAGTTACTAACTATGGC. The chain carries TRBV29-1 and TRBJ1-2, with D possibly matching TRBD1 (6 bases). Sequencing ends 3 residues short of the CDR3 end; the germline J gene provides the rest. This CDR3 contains 13 residues. Germline lookup yields CDR1 SQVTM and CDR2 ANQGSEA. Trimming pared 6 bases from V and 0 bases from J, leaving 11 bases between. The full variable domain, its missing parts supplied by reference TRBV29-1 and TRBJ1-2, is SAVISQKPSRDICQRGTSLTIQCQVDSQVTMMFWYRQQPGQSLTLIATANQGSEATYESGFVIDKFPISRPNLTFSTLTVSNMSPEDSSIYLCSVRTVTNYGYTFGSGTRLTVV.

For this clone: The CDR3 end lies 3 residues beyond the end of the read and is filled in from the germline J gene. The V gene is TRBV19, the J gene TRBJ1-5; no reliable D call. Germline V gene data show CDR1 as LNHDA and CDR2 as SQIVND (reference sequence). V was shortened by 6 bases and J by 5 bases, with 14 bases between the two germline ends. This CDR3 is built from 14 residues. Incomplete CDR3 DNA: TGTGCCAGTAGCCCCACTAAGGACTATCAGCCC. Encoded protein: CASSPTKDYQP. The entire CDR3 sequence reads CASSPTKDYQPQHF.

The CDR3 sequence is CASSSFGRQVAYNEQFF. The CDR3 bases that were read are TGTGCCAGCAGTTCCTTTGGTAGGCAGGTAGCGTACAATGAG. The chain has TRBV12-3 or TRBV12-4 and TRBJ2-1; possibly TRBD2 for D (5 bases). The read ends 3 residues early relative to the CDR3; the germline J gene fills the gap. CDR3 size: 17 residues. Trimming shortened V by 4 bases and J by 4 bases, and 20 bases separated the two germline ends.

Remarks on this clone: The CDR3 end is not reached by the read, which stops 3 residues before it; the germline J gene fills it in. The rearrangement uses TRBV23-1 and TRBJ2-7, with D possibly matching TRBD2 (6 bases). TRBV23-1 is an ORF for which the function is uncertain. The V end lost 5 bases, the J end lost 2 bases, and 22 bases lay between the germline ends. The CDR3 spans 17 residues. The sequenced part of the CDR3 DNA is TGCGCCAGCAGTGGGGGGAACAGGACCCCACTGGCCTACGAG. Translated: CASSGGNRTPLAYE. The whole CDR3 sequence is CASSGGNRTPLAYEQYF.

A remark on this clone: The read terminates 3 residues ahead of where the CDR3 ends, so the germline J gene completes it. This rearrangement joins TRBV2 to TRBJ2-3; 9 bases agree with TRBD2. V shed 6 bases and J 6 bases; nucleotides not matched to a gene: 7. This CDR3 is built from 14 residues. The germline V gene encodes CDR1 SNHLY and CDR2 FYNNEI. CDR3 residues: CASSPGLALDTQYF. Partial CDR3 DNA: TGTGCCAGCAGCCCGGGACTAGCCTTGGATACG.

Points on this clone: The read terminates 3 residues before the CDR3 end, so the remaining end is supplied by the germline J gene. The chain has TRBV5-1 and TRBJ1-6; 7 nucleotides agree with TRBD1. V lost 4 bases to trimming and J lost 7 bases; unmatched junction nucleotides: 8. Germline loops: CDR1 SGHRS, CDR2 YFSETQ. This CDR3 spans 15 amino acids. The sequenced part of the CDR3 DNA is TGCGCCAGCAGCCTATGGGACAGAAAGAATTCACCC. This gives the protein CASSLWDRKNSP. In full, the CDR3 is CASSLWDRKNSPLHF. Looking up the rest from reference TRBV5-1 and TRBJ1-6 gives the full variable domain: KAGVTQTPRYLIKTRGQQVTLSCSPISGHRSVSWYQQTPGQGLQFLFEYFSETQRNKGNFPGRFSGRQFSNSRSEMNVSTLELGDSALYLCASSLWDRKNSPLHFGNGTRLTVT.

Of note for this clone: The CDR3 goes on 3 residues after the read ends, and that part is filled in from the germline J gene. This chain connects TRBV20-1 to TRBJ1-1; 9 positions match TRBD1. Per the germline V gene, CDR1 is DFQATT and CDR2 is SNEGSKA (reference sequence). The CDR3 loop spans 14 amino acids. Trimming at V came to 1 base and at J to 4 bases, leaving 4 bases not matched to a gene. The CDR3 here is CSARGLDRGTEAFF. The CDR3 bases that were read are TGCAGTGCTAGAGGCCTGGACAGGGGCACTGAA.

Turning to this clone: The observed sequence ends 3 residues before the CDR3 terminus, with the missing tail filled in from the germline J gene. The V and J genes are TRBV18 and TRBJ1-1, with D tentatively TRBD1 (6 bases). The CDR3 runs to 14 residues. Per germline, CDR1 KGHSH and CDR2 LQKENI. V lost 3 bases and J 4 bases, leaving 12 bases between the germline ends. The covered CDR3 bases are TGTGCCAGCTCACCCAGGGGTGGTCTCACTGAA. Amino acids: CASSPRGGLTE. In full, the CDR3 reads CASSPRGGLTEAFF.

Notes on this clone: Coverage ceases 3 residues before the CDR3 finishes, and the germline J gene fills in the end. This chain links TRBV6-2 or TRBV6-3 with TRBJ1-3; D not certain. Germline CDR1 MNHEY, CDR2 SVGEGT. V gave up 6 bases and J gave up 0 bases, with 9 bases separating them. The CDR3 runs to 14 residues. The DNA read from the CDR3 is TGTGCCAGCAGACGCCAGGCCTCTGGAAACACC. Translating gives CASRRQASGNT. The whole CDR3 is CASRRQASGNTIYF.

For this clone: Germline is not matched at one junction end, which may reflect a read error. The sequence runs out 3 residues before the end of the CDR3; the remainder is reconstructed from the germline J gene. This specimen includes other DNA sequences encoding the same CDR3. The chain uses TRBV7-6 and TRBJ1-3; D not resolved. Germline loops: CDR1 SGHVS, CDR2 FNYEAQ. This CDR3 spans 17 amino acids. The sequenced CDR3 bases are TGTGCCAGCAGCTTAAAGGCAGCTAGAGCCTCTGGAAACACA. This encodes CASSLKAARASGNT. The whole CDR3 sequence reads CASSLKAARASGNTIYF.

In the case of this clone: The CDR3 end is not reached by the read, which stops 3 residues before it; the germline J gene fills it in. J is TRBJ2-5 and V is TRBV19; D might be TRBD1 (7 bases). This CDR3 is 13 amino acids long. Germline-derived CDR1 and CDR2 are LNHDA and SQIVND (reference sequence). The germline V and J ends were trimmed by 6 bases and 5 bases, with 13 bases remaining between them. CDR3 sequence reads: CASREGARETQYF. The covered CDR3 bases are TGTGCCAGTAGGGAGGGGGCTAGGGAGACC.